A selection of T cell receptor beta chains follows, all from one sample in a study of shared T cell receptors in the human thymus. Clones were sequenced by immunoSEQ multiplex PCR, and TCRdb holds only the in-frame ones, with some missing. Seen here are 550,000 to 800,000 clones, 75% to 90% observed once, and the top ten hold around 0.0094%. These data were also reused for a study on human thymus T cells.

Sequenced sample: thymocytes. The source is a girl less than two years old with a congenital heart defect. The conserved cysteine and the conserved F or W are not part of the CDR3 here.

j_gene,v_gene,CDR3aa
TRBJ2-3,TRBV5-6,ASSLRGRTDTQY
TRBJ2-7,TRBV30,AWRARDRSSYEQY
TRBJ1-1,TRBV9,ASSVDQSNTEAF
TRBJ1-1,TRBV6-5,ASRPDIMNTEAF
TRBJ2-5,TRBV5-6,ASSLRTRAEETQY
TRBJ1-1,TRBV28,AIADARLAF
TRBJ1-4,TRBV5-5,ASSLWGGPNLNEKLF
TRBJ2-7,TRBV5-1,ASSLEGQLISYEQY
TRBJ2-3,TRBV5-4,ASSDSQGKSSDTQY
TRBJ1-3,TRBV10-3,AAAGTDGNTIY
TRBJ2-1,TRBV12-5,ASGLSRGGARRYNEQF
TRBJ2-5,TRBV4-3,ASSQERGAETQY
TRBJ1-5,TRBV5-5,ASSLTSGGNQPQH
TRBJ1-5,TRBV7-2,ASSLGRGRSDQPQH
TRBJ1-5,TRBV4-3,ASSQVPPIGGNSQPQH
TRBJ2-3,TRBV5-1,ASSTGQGAKSSTDTQY
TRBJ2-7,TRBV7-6,ASSRMTGPTSPYEQY
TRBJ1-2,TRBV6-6,ASTQRRRDYGYT
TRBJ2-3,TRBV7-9,ASSPGGAGTQY
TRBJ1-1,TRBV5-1,ASSWGQKNTEAF
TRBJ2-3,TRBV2,ASSPPHRDPKGMYGTDTQY
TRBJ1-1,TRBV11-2,ASSLGDSLPAEAF
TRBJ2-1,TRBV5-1,ASSLYCLGQGDNEQF
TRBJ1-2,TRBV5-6,ASSLGGRMTIYGYT
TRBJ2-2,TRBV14,ASSQLGGQGEHTGELF
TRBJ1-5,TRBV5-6,ASSADRDNQPQH
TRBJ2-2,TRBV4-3,ASSPGLAGVTGELF
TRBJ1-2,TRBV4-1,ASSILGHLERPYGYT
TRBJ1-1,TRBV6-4,ASSPGQDNMNTEAF
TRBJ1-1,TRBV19,ASAGGTNTEAF
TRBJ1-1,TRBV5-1,ASRPGQGRLRAF
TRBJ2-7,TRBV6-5,ASSPEQGGDEQY
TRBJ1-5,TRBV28,ASSIPQGAWNQPQH
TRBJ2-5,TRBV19,ASIGVEETQY
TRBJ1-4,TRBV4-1,ASSRAGEKLF
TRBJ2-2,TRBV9,ASSHRLGKQVVPGELF
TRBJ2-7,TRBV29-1,SVGVDRYYEQY
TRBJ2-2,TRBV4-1,ASSRTGTGELF
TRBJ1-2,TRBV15,ATSRADRNVSYGYT
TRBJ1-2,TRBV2,ASMRVSSDYGYT
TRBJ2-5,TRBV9,ASSTYAGEETQY
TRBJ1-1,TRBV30,AWRGQGGNTEAF
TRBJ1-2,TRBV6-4,ASSDHPGGRGYT
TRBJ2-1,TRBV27,ASSQGLAGYNEQF
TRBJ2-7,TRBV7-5,ARSFLGTNYEQY
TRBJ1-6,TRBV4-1,ASSRPDCFNSPLH